This passage covers 10 T cell receptor beta chains from one sample sequenced in a study of blood T cell repertoires in COVID-19. TCRdb's copy holds only in-frame clones and misses some; the assay was immunoSEQ multiplex PCR. Seen here are 100,000 to 150,000 clones, more than 65% observed once, and the top ten hold about 2.2%. The sample taken for sequencing was peripheral blood. These TCRs come from a woman in her 70s with acute or convalescent COVID-19.

In DNA, the CDR3 is TGTGCCAGCTCACCATACGACAGGGAAGAGACCCAGTACTTC. As protein: CASSPYDREETQYF. This sequence joins TRBV18 and TRBJ2-5, with 7 nucleotides matching TRBD1. Germline V lookup: CDR1 KGHSH, CDR2 LQKENI. The CDR3 covers 14 residues. V lost 2 bases to trimming and J lost 3 bases; unmatched junction nucleotides: 3.

This rearrangement joins TRBV30 to TRBJ1-5, with no clear D. V was shortened by 0 bases and J by 1 base, with 4 bases between the two germline ends. Germline values: CDR1 GTSNPN, CDR2 SVGIG (reference sequence). The CDR3 has 13 amino acids. CDR3 amino acids: CAWSVRSNQPQHF. The DNA of the CDR3 is TGTGCCTGGAGTGTACGGAGCAATCAGCCCCAGCATTTT.

This clone appeared a single time. The V gene is TRBV28, the J gene TRBJ1-4, with D possibly TRBD1 on 6 matching bases. This CDR3 has 15 residues. CDR1 is MDHEN, CDR2 SYDVKM, per germline. With 5 bases removed from V and 3 bases from J, the gap between germline ends came to 13 bases. The CDR3 sequence: CASSPQGLANEKLFF. The DNA of the CDR3 is TGTGCCAGCAGTCCGCAGGGGCTAGCTAATGAAAAACTGTTTTTT.

V is TRBV7-5 and J is TRBJ2-5; TRBD2 was called by the table and not checked on the DNA. TRBV7-5 is marked as a pseudogene. The CDR3 sequence is 15 residues long. The CDR3 here is CARRSSGFKVWTQYF. Written as DNA, the CDR3 is TGTGCCAGAAGATCTAGCGGGTTTAAAGTCTGGACCCAGTACTTC.

This chain links TRBV28 with TRBJ1-5; D gene uncertain. Trimming pared 8 bases from V and 0 bases from J, leaving 17 bases between. The CDR3 has 16 amino acids. Germline V gene data show CDR1 as MDHEN and CDR2 as SYDVKM. CDR3 sequence (DNA): TGTGCCAGCGAGAGGAGGGCAGCATATAGCAATCAGCCCCAGCATTTT. Translated: CASERRAAYSNQPQHF.

Only a few counts were recorded for this clone. The chain carries TRBV25-1 and TRBJ1-2; no clear D. The CDR3 totals 16 residues. Germline V gives CDR1 MGHDK, CDR2 SYGVNS. The V end lost 5 bases, the J end lost 3 bases, and 19 bases lay between the germline ends. The CDR3 DNA reads TGTGCCAGCAGTTCCCAAGGCGGGAATTTTGACTATGGCTACACCTTC. This gives the protein CASSSQGGNFDYGYTF.

As regards this clone: This is likely an artifact of a read error, given a far larger clone one base away. The V call is TRBV3-1 (or the pseudogene TRBV3-2), the J call TRBJ2-2, with TRBD1 matching 7 bases. Germline CDR1 is LGHDT and CDR2 is YNNKEL (reference sequence). This CDR3 spans 15 amino acids. V dropped 4 bases and J dropped 0; count of bases not matched to a gene: 2. The CDR3, as DNA: TGTGCCAGCAGCCGGGACAGCGCGAACACCGGGGAGCTGTTTTTT. Its translation is CASSRDSANTGELFF.

The V call is TRBV7-8, the J call TRBJ1-1; weak D call: TRBD1 (6 bases). V lost 5 bases and J lost 4, with 14 bases in between. This CDR3 has 14 residues. CDR1 SGHVS and CDR2 FQNEAQ come from the germline V gene. The CDR3 DNA sequence: TGTGCCAGCAGCCCTTGGACAGCAGGCACTGAAGCTTTCTTT. Translation: CASSPWTAGTEAFF.

Note on this clone: A junction boundary mismatches the germline segment, possibly from a read error. The V and J genes are TRBV6-1 and TRBJ2-1, with 10 positions matching TRBD2. Germline V gene data show CDR1 as MNHNS and CDR2 as SASEGT. The CDR3 totals 14 residues. Here the CDR3 DNA reads TGTGCCAGCAGTAAAGCGGGAGGGAGGGATGAGCAGTTCTTC. Its protein is CASSKAGGRDEQFF.

This clone has a handful of counts. The gene calls are TRBV28 and TRBJ2-2, with D tentatively TRBD1 (6 bases). The CDR3 spans 14 residues. Looked up from germline, CDR1 is MDHEN and CDR2 is SYDVKM. V was trimmed by 7 bases and J by 6 bases, leaving 15 bases between them. The CDR3 region has the DNA TGTGCCAGCACCCTGGACAGCACCTCCGGGGAGCTGTTTTTT. Translating it yields CASTLDSTSGELFF.